This T cell receptor beta chain comes out of a study of cytomegalovirus exposure and HLA in healthy donors (dated by TCRdb to 2016 to 2017). Background for the entire study: A later analysis indicated that the roughly 130 validation repertoires were generated on the platform also employed for the 700 or so repertoires of the first cohort. To predict cytomegalovirus infection status, the study brought together high-throughput TCR immunosequencing, statistical association of individual TCRs with disease status, and machine learning. The study aimed to test whether signatures of past pathogen exposure could be identified by cataloging public T cell receptors. Along with the roughly 700-subject first cohort, a separate validation cohort of over 90 different subjects was used. Overall study results and their limits: In vitro tests confirmed that a few of the cytomegalovirus-associated TCR beta chains recognize cytomegalovirus antigens. In a later analysis, TCRs clustered in the first cohort were found to also tend to co-occur in the 130 or so validation repertoires, with 94% of cluster scores above 0. Cytomegalovirus status was reported to be diagnosed by the classifier with high specificity and sensitivity in both the original and validation cohorts. A later analysis had no HLA typing for the validation cohort, so co-occurrence there was scored across all 130 or so repertoires. While some public TCRs were present in many individuals, most TCR sequences turned up only very rarely across donors. The study listed 164 TCR beta chains as associated with cytomegalovirus. According to the authors, the approach could potentially be generalized to other disease states and immunological phenotypes.

The donors were included in the validation cohort of 100 to 150 subjects, a group kept apart from the roughly 700-subject first cohort. As concerns this clone: Its specific antigen is unknown. Base qualities are missing; no much larger clone stands one base away.

The CDR3 numbers 18 residues from cysteine through phenylalanine. Solely the CDR3 DNA is kept, with 54 bases framed from the first base. The germline V gene encodes CDR1 SGHAT and CDR2 FQNNGV. V is cut by 4 bases and J by 0 bases, and the space between the germline ends is 19 bases. Libraries came from the immunoSEQ multiplex PCR assay. As for how the authors treated the data: A statistical classification framework was developed to diagnose cytomegalovirus status using the catalog of TCR beta chain sequences. TCRdb re-hosts the immuneACCESS table, in-frame sequences only. Its copies lack some clones; in the studies checked, an unresolved V gene accounts for under half of them, and the cause for the rest is not known. V and J calls and clone size are those listed in that table; D and trimming were worked out from the DNA. This sample gives 65,000 or so clones in total; about 92% of them show up just once. The ten biggest clones cover roughly 1.3% of the sample.

This receptor was taken from a woman between 18 and 29 years old in good health and CMV-seronegative. Recombination joined TRBV11-2 with TRBJ2-1; tentative D gene TRBD2, with 6 bases matching. Sequencing was carried out using PBMCs. The CDR3 in this case is CASSWIRTTSSSYNEQFF. The bases are TGTGCCAGCAGCTGGATAAGGACTACCTCAAGCTCCTACAATGAGCAGTTCTTC.